This TCR beta chain was captured by sequencing in a study of blood T cell dynamics during melanoma immunotherapy. The wider study: First-line therapy was either pembrolizumab or nivolumab with ipilimumab for metastatic melanoma.

DNA loading was fixed at approximately 0.35 ug for all bulk PBMC samples. Generated by immunoSEQ multiplex PCR, the TCRdb table keeps only in-frame clones and is missing some. Among 15,000 to 20,000 clones listed, 75% to 85% were seen once. Described time point: pre-treatment baseline. The ends lost 6 bases at V and 6 bases at J; junction bases unmatched: 8. The CDR3 runs 15 residues. The germline V gene has CDR1 SGHRS and CDR2 YFSETQ. Sequences were derived from blood, sampled from a patient treated with checkpoint blockade. V usage is TRBV5-1 and J usage is TRBJ2-7; the match to TRBD2 covers 14 bases. This receptor was identified in a human donor with melanoma. CDR3 nucleotide sequence: TGCGCCAGCAACTCCGCCGGGACTAGCGGGAGCGAGCAGTACTTC. This sequence encodes CASNSAGTSGSEQYF.